These 27 T cell receptor beta chains share one sample of origin, sequenced in a study of technical replicates of blood from a handful of donors. Data came from immunoSEQ multiplex PCR; TCRdb stores just in-frame clones and leaves some out. The table includes more than 90,000 clones, roughly 95% detected once. Sequences were obtained from T cells isolated from PBMCs. The origin of the receptors is a human donor in good health.

This chain connects TRBV30 to TRBJ1-5; tentative D call: TRBD1 (5 bases). Germline values: CDR1 GTSNPN, CDR2 SVGIG (reference sequence). The CDR3 loop spans 15 amino acids. V dropped 2 bases and J dropped 5 bases, with 16 bases sitting between them. For the CDR3, the DNA is TGTGCCTGGAGTTTACAGGCAGACGGATATCAGCCCCAGCATTTT. Amino acids: CAWSLQADGYQPQHF.

The chain uses TRBV7-3 and TRBJ1-1; 7 bases line up with TRBD1. This CDR3 is 13 amino acids long. CDR1 is SGHTA, CDR2 FQGTGA, per germline. V lost 5 bases to trimming and J lost 6 bases; unmatched junction nucleotides: 6. Here the CDR3 reads CASSPTGSAEAFF. DNA for the CDR3: TGTGCCAGCAGCCCGACAGGGAGCGCTGAAGCTTTCTTT.

The genes are TRBV10-2 and TRBJ2-3, with 8 positions matching TRBD2. The CDR3 runs 15 residues. V trimming: 7 bases; J trimming: 3 bases; junction bases outside the gene matches: 9. The germline V gene encodes CDR1 WSHSY and CDR2 SAAADI. CDR3 region: CASTPAREATDTQYF. In DNA form, the CDR3 reads TGCGCCAGCACTCCCGCGCGGGAGGCGACAGATACGCAGTATTTT.

This clone appeared once. The chain employs TRBV5-5 and TRBJ2-1, with 9 bases aligning to TRBD1. Losses at the gene ends were 5 bases for V and 6 bases for J; bases not matched to a gene: 9. Per the germline V gene, CDR1 is SGHKS and CDR2 is YYEKEE (reference sequence). The CDR3 length is 15 residues. The CDR3 protein is CASRMETGGSNEQFF. The CDR3 nucleotides read TGTGCCAGCAGGATGGAGACAGGGGGGTCCAATGAGCAGTTCTTC.

This chain uses TRBV5-4 with TRBJ2-7; 10 bases align to TRBD1. In germline, CDR1 is SGHNT, CDR2 YYREEE (reference sequence). This CDR3 has 14 residues. With 3 bases clipped from V and 6 bases from J, the junction kept 6 bases outside the gene matches. The CDR3 sequence: CASSSRDRGGEQYF. The DNA for the CDR3 is TGTGCCAGCAGCTCCCGGGACAGGGGTGGCGAGCAGTACTTC. Complete variable domain (other parts from reference TRBV5-4 and TRBJ2-7): ETGVTQSPTHLIKTRGQQVTLRCSSQSGHNTVSWYQQALGQGPQFIFQYYREEENGRGNFPPRFSGLQFPNYSSELNVNALELDDSALYLCASSSRDRGGEQYFGPGTRLTVT.

The chain combines TRBV25-1 with TRBJ1-5; D might be TRBD1 (6 bases). The V and J ends lost 4 bases and 2 bases respectively, with 12 bases between them. The V gene's germline CDR1 is MGHDK and CDR2 SYGVNS. This CDR3 has 15 residues. CDR3 sequence: CASSAQGLGNQPQHF. CDR3 nucleotides: TGTGCCAGCAGTGCCCAGGGGTTAGGCAATCAGCCCCAGCATTTT.

The chain links TRBV4-1 to TRBJ2-7, with 8 bases identical to TRBD2. The CDR3 length is 17 residues. With 0 bases clipped from V and 4 bases from J, the junction kept 11 bases outside the gene matches. CDR1 and CDR2 from the germline V gene are MGHRA and YSYEKL. This CDR3 reads CASSQDAPAGGNYEQYF. CDR3 nucleotide sequence: TGCGCCAGCAGCCAAGATGCACCGGCGGGGGGCAATTACGAGCAGTACTTC.

The chain joins TRBV2 to TRBJ2-4; D is perhaps TRBD1 (8 bases). Germline V CDR1 and CDR2: SNHLY, FYNNEI. This CDR3 is built from 15 residues. V was shortened by 1 base and J by 5 bases, with 12 bases between the two germline ends. CDR3 region: CASSEGQGRENIQYF. The CDR3 DNA is TGTGCCAGCAGTGAAGGACAGGGGAGGGAAAACATTCAGTACTTC.

The V gene is TRBV13, the J gene TRBJ1-1; TRBD1 matches at 9 bases. V gave up 8 bases and J gave up 7 bases; unmatched junction bases: 11. The germline V gene encodes CDR1 PRHDT and CDR2 FYEKMQ (reference sequence). This CDR3 is built from 14 residues. For the CDR3, the DNA is TGTGCCAGCTCAAGCTCCACAGGGGGCGTTGAAGCTTTCTTT. Amino acids: CASSSSTGGVEAFF.

J is TRBJ1-2 and V is TRBV6-6; D not resolved. CDR1 and CDR2 (germline): MNHNY, SVGAGI (reference sequence). V lost 10 bases, J lost 2 bases, and 14 bases lay in between. The CDR3 contains 13 residues. In DNA form, the CDR3 reads TGTGCCACCACTAAACATCCGAACTATGGCTACACCTTC. Protein sequence: CATTKHPNYGYTF.

This clone came up once. The J gene is TRBJ1-5, the V gene TRBV11-3; D unclear. The CDR3 covers 13 residues. The germline CDR1 and CDR2 sequences are SGHNT and YENEEA. The V end was cut by 5 bases, the J end by 7 bases, with 12 bases between. Written as DNA, the CDR3 is TGTGCCAGCAGCCCCGAGGAGGGACAGCCCCAGCATTTT. Its translation is CASSPEEGQPQHF.

CDR3 region: CASSIYDREAFF. The CDR3 DNA sequence: TGTGCCAGTAGTATATACGACAGGGAGGCTTTCTTT. The chain is built from TRBV19 and TRBJ1-1, with 7 bases lining up with TRBD1. The CDR3 is made up of 12 amino acids. The germline V gene encodes CDR1 LNHDA and CDR2 SQIVND (reference sequence). The trim removed 2 bases at V and 11 bases at J, leaving 5 bases unmatched.

The J gene is TRBJ2-1, the V gene TRBV27; 14 bases map to TRBD2. This CDR3 region has 14 residues. Germline V gives CDR1 MNHEY, CDR2 SMNVEV (reference sequence). After removal of 6 bases from V and 7 bases from J, the junction contained 2 bases not matched to a gene. The CDR3 is CASRRTSGGNEQFF. The CDR3 DNA sequence: TGTGCCAGCAGAAGGACTAGCGGGGGGAATGAGCAGTTCTTC.

The V call is TRBV7-8, the J call TRBJ2-5; D not certain. The CDR3 has 14 residues. Germline CDR1 and CDR2: SGHVS and FQNEAQ. The V gene lost 1 base and the J gene lost 0 bases, with 6 bases spanning the gap. CDR3 residues: CASSLVLYQETQYF. CDR3 nucleotide sequence: TGTGCCAGCAGCTTAGTCTTGTACCAAGAGACCCAGTACTTC.

The table lists this clone with a count of one. The same CDR3 is also encoded by other DNA sequences in this sample. The rearrangement joins TRBV2 to TRBJ2-7; no clear D. Germline CDR1 is SNHLY and CDR2 is FYNNEI. The CDR3 has 11 residues. V gave up 4 bases and J gave up 4 bases, with 5 bases separating them. CDR3 in amino acids: CASSAGYEQYF. CDR3 sequence (DNA): TGTGCCAGCAGTGCCGGTTACGAGCAGTACTTC.

This chain links TRBV5-4 with TRBJ2-1; 8 nucleotides align to TRBD2. The CDR3 extends over 14 amino acids. The V segment lost 10 bases and the J segment 8 bases; nucleotides outside the gene matches: 14. The germline gives CDR1 SGHNT, CDR2 YYREEE (reference sequence). CDR3 sequence reads: CAGGPAGASDEQFF. As DNA, the CDR3 is TGTGCCGGTGGACCAGCGGGAGCCAGCGATGAGCAGTTCTTC. Looking up the rest from reference TRBV5-4 and TRBJ2-1 gives the full variable domain: ETGVTQSPTHLIKTRGQQVTLRCSSQSGHNTVSWYQQALGQGPQFIFQYYREEENGRGNFPPRFSGLQFPNYSSELNVNALELDDSALYLCAGGPAGASDEQFFGPGTRLTVL.

The chain is built from TRBV6-1 and TRBJ1-6; D not resolved. V gave up 1 base and J gave up 7 bases, with 11 bases separating them. There are 15 residues in the CDR3. Germline V lookup: CDR1 MNHNS, CDR2 SASEGT. The CDR3 region is CASSEVGLWNSPLHF. The CDR3 DNA is TGTGCCAGCAGTGAAGTTGGCTTGTGGAATTCACCCCTCCACTTT.

The gene calls are TRBV9 and TRBJ2-3; 13 positions agree with TRBD2. CDR3 length equals 15 residues. The germline V gene has CDR1 SGDLS and CDR2 YYNGEE. J gave up 6 bases and V 4 bases, and 5 bases lay outside the gene matches. CDR3 in DNA: TGTGCCAGCAGCCCCGGGACTAGCGGGGTGGATACGCAGTATTTT. This encodes CASSPGTSGVDTQYF.

Worth noting for this clone: The junction departs from the called germline gene at one end, perhaps through a read error. The rearrangement joins TRBV7-7 to TRBJ2-1, with a weak D call TRBD1 (5 bases). The CDR3 runs 16 residues. Germline V gene data show CDR1 as SSHAT and CDR2 as FNYEAQ (reference sequence). CDR3 sequence (DNA): TGTGCTAGCAGCCCCAGGACATCTACTTCCTACAATGAGCAGTTCTTC. Translated, it gives CASSPRTSTSYNEQFF.

The count of this clone is one. The chain carries TRBV5-1 and TRBJ1-5, with D possibly matching TRBD1 (5 bases). V was cut by 4 bases and J by 6 bases, with 17 bases left in between. Germline assignment: CDR1 SGHRS and CDR2 YFSETQ. The CDR3 totals 15 residues. Here the CDR3 DNA reads TGCGCCAGCAGCCCCCGGGGGGATGTGGGTCAGCCCCAGCATTTT. The encoded protein is CASSPRGDVGQPQHF.

The chain combines TRBV5-8 with TRBJ2-5, with 11 bases that match TRBD1. This CDR3 region has 15 residues. Germline trimming cut 2 bases from V and 4 bases from J; bases unmatched to any gene: 4. Germline V gene data show CDR1 as SGHTS and CDR2 as YDEGEE. The CDR3 loop reads CASSFGTGGSETQYF. The CDR3 DNA sequence: TGTGCCAGCAGCTTTGGGACAGGGGGGTCAGAGACCCAGTACTTC.

The chain recombines TRBV9 with TRBJ2-3; D is uncertain. The germline V and J ends were trimmed by 2 bases and 1 base, with 11 bases remaining between them. Germline assignment: CDR1 SGDLS and CDR2 YYNGEE. CDR3 length equals 15 residues. The CDR3 DNA follows: TGTGCCAGCAGCGTGGGTAACGGAGGCACAGATACGCAGTATTTT. Translation: CASSVGNGGTDTQYF.

This clone was seen more than once but under ten times. The rearrangement joins TRBV27 to TRBJ2-5; D not resolved. Germline CDR1 is MNHEY and CDR2 is SMNVEV (reference sequence). Trimming took 1 base from V and 3 from J, leaving 12 bases between them. CDR3 length: 15 amino acids. Here the CDR3 DNA reads TGTGCCAGCAGTTTATACCCTTCAGTCAAAGAGACCCAGTACTTC. Translating gives CASSLYPSVKETQYF.

This clone was observed a single time. V and J are TRBV27 and TRBJ2-7, with 7 nucleotides matching TRBD2. The CDR3 is 16 residues long. Germline trimming cut 0 bases from V and 4 bases from J; bases unmatched to any gene: 9. Germline V CDR1 and CDR2: MNHEY, SMNVEV (reference sequence). The CDR3 coding sequence is TGTGCCAGCAGTTTATCCTATCTTCCGGGGGGTTACGAGCAGTACTTC. This gives the protein CASSLSYLPGGYEQYF.

The V gene is TRBV6-5, the J gene TRBJ2-5, with TRBD1 matching over 9 bases. The CDR3 contains 13 residues. From germline, CDR1 is MNHEY and CDR2 SVGAGI. The V segment lost 4 bases and the J segment 5 bases; nucleotides outside the gene matches: 2. Here the CDR3 reads CASSSDRGETQYF. The DNA for the CDR3 is TGTGCCAGCAGTTCCGACAGGGGGGAGACCCAGTACTTC.

The chain recombines TRBV6-5 with TRBJ1-1; unclear D gene. The germline V and J ends were trimmed by 0 bases and 2 bases, with 10 bases remaining between them. The CDR3 loop spans 15 amino acids. The germline V gene has CDR1 MNHEY and CDR2 SVGAGI. CDR3 nucleotide sequence: TGTGCCAGCAGTTACTCCCCGGAGGGTAACACTGAAGCTTTCTTT. It specifies CASSYSPEGNTEAFF.

CDR3 DNA: TGTGCCAGCAGCTTCACCTTTGTTGGCGGGGGCAACTACGAGCAGTACTTC. It codes for CASSFTFVGGGNYEQYF. V and J are TRBV11-3 and TRBJ2-7; D may be TRBD2 (7 bases). V was cut by 3 bases and J by 3 bases, with 21 bases left in between. The CDR3 runs to 17 residues. From germline, CDR1 is SGHNT and CDR2 YENEEA.